This T cell receptor (beta chain) stems from a study of PD-L1 blockade in urothelial cancer. Time point denoted: peripheral blood 6 weeks after treatment start. TCRdb's table, derived via immunoSEQ multiplex PCR, lists solely in-frame clones and lacks some. The table shows about 91,000 clones, with less than 90% occurring only once. Germline assignment: CDR1 SGHVS and CDR2 FQNEAQ. The V and J ends lost 5 bases and 2 bases, in that order; junction bases with no gene match: 4. The CDR3 is 14 residues long. The sample here was PBMCs, taken around atezolizumab (anti-PD-L1) treatment. The receptor's source is a man aged 70-80 years with urothelial cancer. This sequence joins TRBV7-8 and TRBJ2-5; 8 bases match TRBD1. CDR3 in DNA: TGTGCCAGCAGCCTTGACAGGGGACAAGAGACCCAGTACTTC. Amino acid sequence: CASSLDRGQETQYF.